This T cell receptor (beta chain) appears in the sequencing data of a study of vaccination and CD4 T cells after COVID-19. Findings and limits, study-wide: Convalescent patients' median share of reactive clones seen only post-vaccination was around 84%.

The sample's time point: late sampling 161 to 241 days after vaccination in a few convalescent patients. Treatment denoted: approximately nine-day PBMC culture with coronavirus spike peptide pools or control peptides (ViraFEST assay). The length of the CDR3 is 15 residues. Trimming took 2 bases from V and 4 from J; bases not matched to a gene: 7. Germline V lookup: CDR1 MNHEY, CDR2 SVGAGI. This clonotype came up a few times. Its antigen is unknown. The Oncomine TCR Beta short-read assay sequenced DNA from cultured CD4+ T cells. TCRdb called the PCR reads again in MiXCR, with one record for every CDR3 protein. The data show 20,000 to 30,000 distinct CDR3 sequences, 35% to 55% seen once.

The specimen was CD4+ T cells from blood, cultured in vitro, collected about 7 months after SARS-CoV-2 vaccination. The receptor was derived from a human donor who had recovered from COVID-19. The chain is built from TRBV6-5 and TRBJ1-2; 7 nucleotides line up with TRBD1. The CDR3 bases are TGTGCCAGCAGTTACGGCCGGGACAGCATCTATGGCTACACCTTC. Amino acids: CASSYGRDSIYGYTF.